The next 13 T cell receptor beta chains were all read from a single sample in a study of blood T cell repertoires in COVID-19. The assay was immunoSEQ multiplex PCR, and TCRdb's table has in-frame clones only and misses some. Of about 250,000 clones in the sample, approximately 80% are singletons; the top ten hold around 25%. The sequenced material came from peripheral blood. Every receptor here comes from a man in his forties with acute or convalescent COVID-19.

V usage is TRBV18 and J usage is TRBJ2-1; TRBD1 is a possible D gene (6 bases). The germline gives CDR1 KGHSH, CDR2 LQKENI. Trimming took 2 bases from V and 0 from J, leaving 8 bases between them. The length of the CDR3 is 15 residues. Here the CDR3 reads CASSPDRSSYNEQFF. For the CDR3, the DNA is TGTGCCAGCTCACCAGACAGGAGCTCCTACAATGAGCAGTTCTTC. Drawing the rest from reference TRBV18 and TRBJ2-1, the complete variable domain is NAGVMQNPRHLVRRRGQEARLRCSPMKGHSHVYWYRQLPEEGLKFMVYLQKENIIDESGMPKERFSAEFPKEGPSILRIQQVVRGDSAAYFCASSPDRSSYNEQFFGPGTRLTVL.

This chain links TRBV2 with TRBJ1-1; weak D call: TRBD1 (5 bases). This CDR3 region has 12 residues. Germline V lookup: CDR1 SNHLY, CDR2 FYNNEI. The V end was cut by 6 bases, the J end by 7 bases, with 12 bases between. As DNA, the CDR3 is TGTGCCAGCAGAACCACAGGCTATGAAGCTTTCTTT. It yields the protein CASRTTGYEAFF.

This clone was counted a few times. This chain joins TRBV2 and TRBJ2-7, with 10 nucleotides matching TRBD2. Per the germline V gene, CDR1 is SNHLY and CDR2 is FYNNEI. The CDR3 extends over 15 amino acids. Trimming took 1 base from V and 3 from J; bases not matched to a gene: 3. In DNA, the CDR3 is TGTGCCAGCAGTGAAGGGGGGACTAGCGTCTACGAGCAGTACTTC. It codes for CASSEGGTSVYEQYF.

The chain recombines TRBV4-2 with TRBJ2-1; D may be TRBD2 (6 bases). With 4 bases removed from V and 7 bases from J, the gap between germline ends came to 14 bases. The CDR3 is 14 amino acids. The germline V gene has CDR1 LGHNA and CDR2 YNFKEQ. In nucleotides, the CDR3 is TGTGCCAGCAGCCCGCGAATACTAGCAAATGAGCAGTTCTTC. Translating it yields CASSPRILANEQFF.

The chain carries TRBV5-1 and TRBJ2-3; D remains ambiguous. The germline V and J ends were trimmed by 0 bases and 9 bases, with 14 bases remaining between them. The length of the CDR3 is 14 residues. The germline V gene has CDR1 SGHRS and CDR2 YFSETQ. The CDR3 sequence is CASSLAIEEDTQYF. CDR3 nucleotide sequence: TGCGCCAGCAGCTTGGCCATTGAGGAAGACACGCAGTATTTT.

The V call is TRBV15, the J call TRBJ1-6, with D hard to call. V was clipped by 0 bases and J by 10 bases, with 13 bases between them. Germline loops: CDR1 LNHNV, CDR2 YYDKDF (reference sequence). The CDR3 sequence is 15 residues long. As DNA, the CDR3 is TGTGCCACCAGCAGAGATGGAGCCCCGAACTCACCCCTCCACTTT. It codes for CATSRDGAPNSPLHF.

Concerning this clone: Other nucleotide sequences from this sample produce the same CDR3. V usage is TRBV19 and J usage is TRBJ2-5; possible D gene TRBD2, 6 bases. The germline CDR1 and CDR2 sequences are LNHDA and SQIVND (reference sequence). This CDR3 spans 13 amino acids. Trimming shortened V by 3 bases and J by 2 bases, and 7 bases separated the two germline ends. The CDR3 reads CASSIGGQETQYF. DNA of the CDR3: TGTGCCAGTAGTATCGGGGGACAAGAGACCCAGTACTTC.

This clone was seen ten or more times. The chain has TRBV9 and TRBJ2-1; 12 nucleotides line up with TRBD2. The CDR3 has 14 residues. Germline V gene lookup returns CDR1 SGDLS and CDR2 YYNGEE. Trimming at V came to 4 bases and at J to 8 bases, leaving 4 bases not matched to a gene. CDR3 loop: CASSFRLAGDEQFF. The CDR3 DNA sequence: TGTGCCAGCAGCTTCAGACTAGCGGGAGATGAGCAGTTCTTC.

The chain has TRBV18 and TRBJ1-5; D not certain. There are 15 residues in the CDR3. V lost 2 bases and J lost 5, with 13 bases in between. Per the germline V gene, CDR1 is KGHSH and CDR2 is LQKENI. The CDR3 region has the DNA TGTGCCAGCTCACCAGATCGGCAGGAATATCAGCCCCAGCATTTT. Amino acids: CASSPDRQEYQPQHF.

V and J are TRBV15 and TRBJ2-7, with no clear D. Trimming pared 7 bases from V and 0 bases from J, leaving 13 bases between. The CDR3 consists of 14 residues. Germline CDR1 and CDR2: LNHNV and YYDKDF (reference sequence). CDR3 amino acids: CATKEAGSSYEQYF. In DNA, the CDR3 is TGTGCCACCAAAGAGGCTGGCAGCTCCTACGAGCAGTACTTC.

The chain employs TRBV5-1 and TRBJ2-5, with 8 nucleotides matching TRBD1. CDR1 and CDR2 from the germline V gene are SGHRS and YFSETQ. The CDR3 has 13 residues. V lost 7 bases to trimming and J lost 5 bases; unmatched junction nucleotides: 7. The CDR3: CASGKQGGETQYF. CDR3 DNA sequence: TGCGCCAGCGGCAAACAGGGGGGCGAGACCCAGTACTTC.

In nucleotides, the CDR3 is TGTGCCAGCAGTTTTTCCCGGGACACCTCCTACGAGCAGTACTTC. It yields the protein CASSFSRDTSYEQYF. This rearrangement joins TRBV27 to TRBJ2-7; TRBD1 is a possible D gene (6 bases). CDR1 is MNHEY, CDR2 SMNVEV, per germline (reference sequence). V was cut by 3 bases and J by 0 bases, with 12 bases left in between. The CDR3 contains 15 residues.

The chain employs TRBV29-1 and TRBJ1-2, with 7 bases aligning to TRBD1. With V trimmed by 6 bases and J by 6 bases, 7 bases remained unmatched. Germline CDR1 and CDR2: SQVTM and ANQGSEA. The CDR3 runs to 12 residues. Here the CDR3 reads CSVKVQGDGYTF. The DNA for the CDR3 is TGCAGCGTGAAAGTCCAGGGGGATGGCTACACCTTC.